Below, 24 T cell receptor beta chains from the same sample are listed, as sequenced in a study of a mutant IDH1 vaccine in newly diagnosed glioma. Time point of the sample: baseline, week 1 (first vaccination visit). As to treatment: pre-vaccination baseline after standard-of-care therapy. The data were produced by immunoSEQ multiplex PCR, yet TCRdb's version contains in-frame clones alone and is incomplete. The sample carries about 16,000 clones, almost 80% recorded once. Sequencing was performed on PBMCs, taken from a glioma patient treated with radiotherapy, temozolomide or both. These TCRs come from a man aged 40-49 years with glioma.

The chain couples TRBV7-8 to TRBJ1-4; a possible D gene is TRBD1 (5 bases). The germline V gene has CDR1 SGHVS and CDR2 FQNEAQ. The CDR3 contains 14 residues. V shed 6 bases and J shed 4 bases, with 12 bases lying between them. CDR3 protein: CASRSGAVNEKLFF. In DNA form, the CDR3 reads TGTGCCAGCAGGTCCGGGGCGGTTAATGAAAAACTGTTTTTT.

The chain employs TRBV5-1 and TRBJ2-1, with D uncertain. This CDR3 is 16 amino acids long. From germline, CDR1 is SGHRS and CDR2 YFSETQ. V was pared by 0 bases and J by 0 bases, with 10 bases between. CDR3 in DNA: TGCGCCAGCAGCTTGGGCAGCCCTAGCTCCTACAATGAGCAGTTCTTC. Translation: CASSLGSPSSYNEQFF.

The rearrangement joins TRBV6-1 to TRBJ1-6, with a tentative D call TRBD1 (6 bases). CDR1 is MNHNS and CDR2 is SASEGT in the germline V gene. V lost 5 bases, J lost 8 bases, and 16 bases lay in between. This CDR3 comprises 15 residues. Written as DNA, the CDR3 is TGTGCCAGCAGTATTCGAGGGGGAAGAGATTCACCCCTCCACTTT. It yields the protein CASSIRGGRDSPLHF.

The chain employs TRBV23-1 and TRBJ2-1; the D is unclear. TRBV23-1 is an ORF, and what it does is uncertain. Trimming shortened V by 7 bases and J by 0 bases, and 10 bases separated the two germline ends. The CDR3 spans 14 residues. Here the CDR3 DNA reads TGCGCCAGCAAACCAACCCCCTCCTACAATGAGCAGTTCTTC. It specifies CASKPTPSYNEQFF.

The CDR3 loop reads CASSYSGIYTGELFF. The CDR3 DNA reads as TGTGCCAGCAGTTATAGCGGGATCTACACCGGGGAGCTGTTTTTT. The gene calls are TRBV7-9 and TRBJ2-2, with 8 bases aligning to TRBD2. Germline CDR1 SEHNR, CDR2 FQNEAQ (reference sequence). V lost 6 bases, J lost 3 bases, and 6 bases stayed unmatched. The length of the CDR3 is 15 residues. The full variable domain, with the rest looked up from reference TRBV7-9 and TRBJ2-2, is DTGVSQNPRHKITKRGQNVTFRCDPISEHNRLYWYRQTLGQGPEFLTYFQNEAQLEKSRLLSDRFSAERPKGSFSTLEIQRTEQGDSAMYLCASSYSGIYTGELFFGEGSRLTVL.

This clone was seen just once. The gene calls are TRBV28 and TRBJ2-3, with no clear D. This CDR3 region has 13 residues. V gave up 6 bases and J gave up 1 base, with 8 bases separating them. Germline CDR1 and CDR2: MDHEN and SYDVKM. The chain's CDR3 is CASRPTGTDTQYF. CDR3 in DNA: TGTGCCAGCAGACCTACGGGCACAGATACGCAGTATTTT.

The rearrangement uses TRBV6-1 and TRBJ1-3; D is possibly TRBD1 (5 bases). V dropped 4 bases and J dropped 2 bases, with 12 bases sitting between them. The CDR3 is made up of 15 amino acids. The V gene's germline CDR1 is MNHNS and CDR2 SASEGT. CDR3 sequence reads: CASSVGGGAGNTIYF. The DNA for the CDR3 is TGTGCCAGCAGTGTCGGTGGGGGGGCTGGAAACACCATATATTTT.

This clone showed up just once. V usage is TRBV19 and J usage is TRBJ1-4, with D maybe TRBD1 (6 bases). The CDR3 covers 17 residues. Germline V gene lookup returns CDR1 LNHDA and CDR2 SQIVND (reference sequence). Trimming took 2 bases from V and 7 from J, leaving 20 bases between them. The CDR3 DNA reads TGTGCCAGTAGTATATCCCCAACGGCAGGGGCCCGTGAAAAACTGTTTTTT. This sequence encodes CASSISPTAGAREKLFF.

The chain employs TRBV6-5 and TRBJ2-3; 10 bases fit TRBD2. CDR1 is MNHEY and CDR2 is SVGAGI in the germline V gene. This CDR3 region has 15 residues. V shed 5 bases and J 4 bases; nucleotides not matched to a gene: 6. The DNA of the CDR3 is TGTGCCAGCAGTCCTAGCGGGAGCGGATCAGATACGCAGTATTTT. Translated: CASSPSGSGSDTQYF.

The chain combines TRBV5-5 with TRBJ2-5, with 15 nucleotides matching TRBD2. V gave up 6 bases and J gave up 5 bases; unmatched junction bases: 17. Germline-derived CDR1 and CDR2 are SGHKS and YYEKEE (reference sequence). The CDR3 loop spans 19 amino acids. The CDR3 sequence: CASTSRAGTSGRRGETQYF. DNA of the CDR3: TGTGCCAGCACCTCCAGGGCAGGGACTAGCGGGAGGAGAGGGGAGACCCAGTACTTC.

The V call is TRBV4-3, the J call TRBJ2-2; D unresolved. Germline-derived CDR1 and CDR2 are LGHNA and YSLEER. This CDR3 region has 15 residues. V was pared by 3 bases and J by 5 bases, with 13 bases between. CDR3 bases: TGCGCCAGCAGCCAGACCATCGACCTGACCGGGGAGCTGTTTTTT. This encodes CASSQTIDLTGELFF.

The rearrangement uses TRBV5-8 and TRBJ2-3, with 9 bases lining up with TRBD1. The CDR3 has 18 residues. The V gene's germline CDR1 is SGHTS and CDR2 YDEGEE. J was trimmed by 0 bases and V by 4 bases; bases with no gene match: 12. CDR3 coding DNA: TGTGCCAGCAGCCGCGGACAGGGGCCAAATCTTAGCACAGATACGCAGTATTTT. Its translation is CASSRGQGPNLSTDTQYF.

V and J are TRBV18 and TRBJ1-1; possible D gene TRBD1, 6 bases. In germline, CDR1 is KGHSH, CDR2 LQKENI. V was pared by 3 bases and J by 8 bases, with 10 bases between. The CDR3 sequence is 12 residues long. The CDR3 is CASSPPRGEAFF. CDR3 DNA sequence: TGTGCCAGCTCACCCCCAAGGGGGGAAGCTTTCTTT.

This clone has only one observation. The CDR3 DNA follows: TGCGCCAGCTATGGCGGGAGGGACACCGGGGAGCTGTTTTTT. It translates to CASYGGRDTGELFF. This chain uses TRBV10-2 with TRBJ2-2, with 9 nucleotides matching TRBD2. CDR3 length equals 14 residues. The germline gives CDR1 WSHSY, CDR2 SAAADI. Trimming at V came to 8 bases and at J to 3 bases, leaving 4 bases not matched to a gene.

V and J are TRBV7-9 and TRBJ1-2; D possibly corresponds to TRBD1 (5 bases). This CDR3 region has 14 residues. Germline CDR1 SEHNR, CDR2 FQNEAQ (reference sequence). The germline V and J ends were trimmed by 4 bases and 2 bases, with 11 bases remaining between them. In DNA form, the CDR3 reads TGTGCCAGCAGCTCCTGGACAAGGAACTATGGCTACACCTTC. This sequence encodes CASSSWTRNYGYTF.

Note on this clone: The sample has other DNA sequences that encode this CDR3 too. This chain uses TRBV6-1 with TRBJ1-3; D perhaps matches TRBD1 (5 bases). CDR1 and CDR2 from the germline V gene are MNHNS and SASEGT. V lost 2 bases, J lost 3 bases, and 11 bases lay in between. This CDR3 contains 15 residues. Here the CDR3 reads CASSEQSGNGNTIYF. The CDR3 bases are TGTGCCAGCAGTGAACAATCAGGGAATGGAAACACCATATATTTT.

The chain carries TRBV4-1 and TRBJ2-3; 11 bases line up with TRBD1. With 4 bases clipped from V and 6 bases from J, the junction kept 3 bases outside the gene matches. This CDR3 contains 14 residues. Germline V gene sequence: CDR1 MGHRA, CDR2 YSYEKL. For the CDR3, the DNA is TGCGCCAGCAGCCGGGACAGGGGGTCCGATACGCAGTATTTT. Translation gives CASSRDRGSDTQYF.

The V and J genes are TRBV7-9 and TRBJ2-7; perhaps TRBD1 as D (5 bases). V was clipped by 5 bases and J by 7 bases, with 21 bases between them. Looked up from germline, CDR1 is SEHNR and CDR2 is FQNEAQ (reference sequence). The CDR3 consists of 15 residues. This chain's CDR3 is CASSPPLGQGQEQYV. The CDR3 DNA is TGTGCCAGCAGCCCACCCCTGGGGCAGGGTCAAGAGCAGTACGTC.

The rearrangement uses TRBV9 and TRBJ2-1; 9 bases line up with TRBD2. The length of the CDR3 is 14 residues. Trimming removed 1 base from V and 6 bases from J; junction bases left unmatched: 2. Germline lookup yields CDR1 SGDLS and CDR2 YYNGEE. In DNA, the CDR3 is TGTGCCAGCAGCGTACCGACTAGCGGCAATGAGCAGTTCTTC. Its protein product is CASSVPTSGNEQFF.

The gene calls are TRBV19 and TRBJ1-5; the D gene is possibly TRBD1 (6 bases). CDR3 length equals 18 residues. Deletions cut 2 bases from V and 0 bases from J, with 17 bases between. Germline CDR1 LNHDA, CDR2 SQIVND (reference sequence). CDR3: CASSIIQGGYYSNQPQHF. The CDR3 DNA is TGTGCCAGTAGTATAATACAGGGAGGGTATTATAGCAATCAGCCCCAGCATTTT.

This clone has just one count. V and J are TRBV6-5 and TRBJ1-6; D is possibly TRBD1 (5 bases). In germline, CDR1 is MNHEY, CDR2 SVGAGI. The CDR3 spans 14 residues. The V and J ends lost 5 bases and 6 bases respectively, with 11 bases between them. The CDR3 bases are TGTGCCAGCAGTATGCGACAGAGTAATTCACCCCTCCACTTT. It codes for CASSMRQSNSPLHF.

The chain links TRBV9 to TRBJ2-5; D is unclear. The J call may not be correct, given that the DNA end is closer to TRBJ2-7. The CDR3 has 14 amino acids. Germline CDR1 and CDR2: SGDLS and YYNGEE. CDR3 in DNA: TGTGCCAGCAGCGTAGGTGTCAGCTCCTACGAGCAGTACTTC. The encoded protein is CASSVGVSSYEQYF.

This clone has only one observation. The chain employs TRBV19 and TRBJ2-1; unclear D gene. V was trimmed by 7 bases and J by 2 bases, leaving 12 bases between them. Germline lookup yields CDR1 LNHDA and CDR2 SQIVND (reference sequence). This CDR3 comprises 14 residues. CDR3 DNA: TGTGCCAGTAATGACGGCAATACCTACAATGAGCAGTTCTTC. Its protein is CASNDGNTYNEQFF.

In nucleotides, the CDR3 is TGTGCCAGCAGTAACTACCGGGCCGGGGGCGAGCAGTACGTC. Amino acid sequence: CASSNYRAGGEQYV. The chain links TRBV27 to TRBJ2-7; a possible D gene is TRBD2 (6 bases). The CDR3 has 14 amino acids. The germline V and J ends were trimmed by 5 bases and 6 bases, with 17 bases remaining between them. Germline-derived CDR1 and CDR2 are MNHEY and SMNVEV (reference sequence).